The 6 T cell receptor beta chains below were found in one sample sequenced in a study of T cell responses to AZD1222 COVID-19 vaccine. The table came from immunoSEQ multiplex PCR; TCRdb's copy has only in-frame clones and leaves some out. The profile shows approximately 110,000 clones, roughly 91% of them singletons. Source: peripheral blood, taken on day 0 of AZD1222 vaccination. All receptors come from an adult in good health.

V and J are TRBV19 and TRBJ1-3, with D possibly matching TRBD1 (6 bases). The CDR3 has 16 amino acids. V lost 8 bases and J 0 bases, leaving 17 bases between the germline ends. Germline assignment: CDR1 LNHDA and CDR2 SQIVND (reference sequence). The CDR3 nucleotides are TGTGCCAGTCGCCCCACAGGGATGAGCTCTGGAAACACCATATATTTT. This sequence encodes CASRPTGMSSGNTIYF.

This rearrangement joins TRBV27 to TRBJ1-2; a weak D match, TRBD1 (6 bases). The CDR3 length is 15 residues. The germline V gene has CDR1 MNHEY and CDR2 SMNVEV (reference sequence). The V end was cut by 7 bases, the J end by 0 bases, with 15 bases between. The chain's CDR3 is CASTGRGGSNYGYTF. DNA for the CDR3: TGTGCCAGCACAGGTCGAGGGGGATCTAACTATGGCTACACCTTC.

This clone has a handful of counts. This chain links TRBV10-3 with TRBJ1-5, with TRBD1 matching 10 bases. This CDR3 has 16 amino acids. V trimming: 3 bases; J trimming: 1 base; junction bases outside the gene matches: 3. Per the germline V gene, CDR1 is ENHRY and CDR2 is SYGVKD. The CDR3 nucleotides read TGTGCCATCAGTGAAGGACAGGGGGGGAGCAATCAGCCCCAGCATTTT. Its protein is CAISEGQGGSNQPQHF.

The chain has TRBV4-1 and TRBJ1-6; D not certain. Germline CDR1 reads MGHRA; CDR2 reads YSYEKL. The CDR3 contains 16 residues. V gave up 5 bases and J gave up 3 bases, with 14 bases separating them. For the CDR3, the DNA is TGCGCCAGCAGCAATAGGGCGTTTGGCTATAATTCACCCCTCCACTTT. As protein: CASSNRAFGYNSPLHF.

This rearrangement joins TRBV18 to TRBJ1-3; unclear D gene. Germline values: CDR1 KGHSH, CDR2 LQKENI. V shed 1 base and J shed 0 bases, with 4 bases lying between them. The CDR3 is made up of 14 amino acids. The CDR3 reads CASSPQGSGNTIYF. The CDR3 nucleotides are TGTGCCAGCTCACCACAGGGCTCTGGAAACACCATATATTTT.

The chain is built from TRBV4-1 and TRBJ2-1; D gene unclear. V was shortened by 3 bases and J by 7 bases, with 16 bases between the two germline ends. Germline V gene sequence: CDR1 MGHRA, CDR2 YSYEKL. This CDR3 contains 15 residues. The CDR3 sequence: CASSQSYLVGNEQFF. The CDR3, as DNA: TGCGCCAGCAGCCAGAGTTATCTAGTTGGGAATGAGCAGTTCTTC.